The T cell receptor beta chain described here comes from a study of beta chain features in type 1 diabetes. Findings of the study overall: Within each of all four CD4+ subsets, Type 1 diabetes patients had TCRB CDR3s that were moderately but significantly shorter. Within patients, naive, central memory and Treg TCRB repertoires seemed more similar than within healthy donors.

As to this clone: What it binds is not known.

Germline values: CDR1 SNHLY, CDR2 FYNNEI. CDR3 length: 13 residues. With 8 bases clipped from V and 5 bases from J, the junction kept 8 bases outside the gene matches. Once sorted, every population was more than 98% pure. The entirety of the isolated RNA underwent reverse transcription, so expressed TCRB transcripts were sequenced. Data came from immunoSEQ multiplex PCR; TCRdb stores just in-frame clones and leaves some out. The profile covers hundreds of thousands of clones, with around 14% appearing a single time and approximately 0.024% taken by the ten largest. This clonotype originated in a woman aged 40 to 50 in good health. The rearrangement uses TRBV2 and TRBJ2-5; 7 bases are shared with TRBD1. Specimen: naive CD4+ T cells from blood. The CDR3 nucleotides read TGTGCCAGCCAAAAGGGACAGTGGGAGACCCAGTACTTC. Residues: CASQKGQWETQYF.